This TCR beta chain came from a study of T-cell reconstitution after alpha-beta-depleted transplantation in children. Preparation of the TCRbeta library used unique molecular identifiers. TCRdb re-called the PCR reads with MiXCR, one entry per CDR3 protein. The table records about 91,000 distinct CDR3 sequences, approximately 9.2% of them present only once. This clonotype was counted many times. The V gene lost 7 bases and the J gene lost 3 bases, with 13 bases spanning the gap. Germline values: CDR1 MNHEY, CDR2 SMNVEV (reference sequence). This CDR3 has 13 amino acids. This sample comprised PBMCs from the stem cell graft donor, obtained from the stem cell graft. The receptor was isolated from a human donor who donated a stem cell graft to a child with congenital amegakaryocytic thrombocytopenia. The chain links TRBV27 to TRBJ2-7; D not resolved. The CDR3 reads CASTPGPDYEQYF. The CDR3 DNA reads TGTGCCAGCACCCCGGGCCCGGACTACGAGCAGTACTTC.